The rows below give T cell receptor beta chains drawn from one sample of a study of blood T cell repertoires in COVID-19. Some clones are missing from TCRdb's copy, which holds only in-frame ones; the method was immunoSEQ multiplex PCR. The sample shows 300,000 to 450,000 clones, roughly 84% of them seen only once. The sample comprised PBMCs or T cells enriched from blood (not recorded which). Receptors originate from a woman aged 25 to 39 who had recovered from COVID-19. CDR3s include the opening cysteine and the closing phenylalanine or tryptophan. D genes are given only for firm matches. Not all rows give a size; the values are once, few, many and, for expanded clones, a class.

j_call cdr3_length v_call clone_size d_call cdr3_nt cdr3_aa
TRBJ1-2 16 TRBV3-1/TRBV3-2 - TRBD1 TGTGCCAGCAGCCAAGGGACAGGACCCTTTAACTATGGCTACACCTTC CASSQGTGPFNYGYTF
TRBJ1-2 18 TRBV6-1 - TRBD1 TGTGCCAGCAGTGAGAATGGGGGCAGAAGGACAGGGAGATATGGCTACACCTTC CASSENGGRRTGRYGYTF
TRBJ1-2 13 TRBV2 - - TGTGCCAGCAGTGACGACAGGAACTATGGCTACACCTTC CASSDDRNYGYTF
TRBJ1-3 14 TRBV11-2 - - TGTGCCAGCAGCTCCCGACTCTCTGGAAACACCATATATTTT CASSSRLSGNTIYF
TRBJ2-1 14 TRBV28 - TRBD1 TGTGCCAGCAGTTTACTGACAGGGCTCAATGAGCAGTTCTTC CASSLLTGLNEQFF
TRBJ2-7 13 TRBV11-2 - - TGTGCCAGCAGCTTAGGTACTGGCTACGAGCAGTACTTC CASSLGTGYEQYF
TRBJ1-1 14 TRBV7-9 - - TGTGCCAGCAGCTCCTTGACAGAGAACACTGAAGCTTTCTTT CASSSLTENTEAFF
TRBJ2-2 17 TRBV27 - - TGTGCCAGCAGTACCCAATTCGGGGTAGCGAACACCGGGGAGCTGTTTTTT CASSTQFGVANTGELFF
TRBJ2-7 15 TRBV10-1 - TRBD2 TGCGCCAGCACCTCAGGAAAGCGGGGTACCTACGAGCAGTACTTC CASTSGKRGTYEQYF
TRBJ2-5 13 TRBV7-9 - - TGTGCCAGCAGCTTAGGGGCTCCAGAGACCCAGTACTTC CASSLGAPETQYF
TRBJ2-2 16 TRBV19 once TRBD2 TGTGCCAGTACCCTGGGACTAGCGGTGAACACCGGGGAGCTGTTTTTT CASTLGLAVNTGELFF
TRBJ2-1 15 TRBV5-1 few - TGCGCCAGCAGCCGGGGAGGCCTTCAATACAATGAGCAGTTCTTC CASSRGGLQYNEQFF
TRBJ1-3 12 TRBV28 - - TGTGCCAGCAGTACACTAGGGAACACCATATATTTT CASSTLGNTIYF
TRBJ1-5 15 TRBV10-3 - TRBD1 TGTGCCATCAGTGCCGGGACAGGGGGCCATCAGCCCCAGCATTTT CAISAGTGGHQPQHF
TRBJ1-5 14 TRBV24-1 - - TGTGCCACCAGAGACCGGGATATACGTGGGCCCCAGCATTTT CATRDRDIRGPQHF
TRBJ2-5 14 TRBV11-2 - TRBD1 TGTGCCAGCAGCCCCTGGGACAGCCGGGAGACCCAGTACTTC CASSPWDSRETQYF
TRBJ1-4 13 TRBV4-1 - - TGCGCCAGCAGCCAAGCCTGGAGAGAAAAACTGTTTTTT CASSQAWREKLFF
TRBJ1-3 15 TRBV6-5 few - TGTGCCAGCAGTTACTCTGAGAACTCTGGAAACACCATATATTTT CASSYSENSGNTIYF
TRBJ1-2 14 TRBV19 - - TGTGCCAGTAGTATTGCGCTATTCGGCTATGGCTACACCTTC CASSIALFGYGYTF
TRBJ2-3 14 TRBV19 - TRBD2 TGTGCCAGTAGTACAGCGGGGGGGCCGAATACGCAGTATTTT CASSTAGGPNTQYF